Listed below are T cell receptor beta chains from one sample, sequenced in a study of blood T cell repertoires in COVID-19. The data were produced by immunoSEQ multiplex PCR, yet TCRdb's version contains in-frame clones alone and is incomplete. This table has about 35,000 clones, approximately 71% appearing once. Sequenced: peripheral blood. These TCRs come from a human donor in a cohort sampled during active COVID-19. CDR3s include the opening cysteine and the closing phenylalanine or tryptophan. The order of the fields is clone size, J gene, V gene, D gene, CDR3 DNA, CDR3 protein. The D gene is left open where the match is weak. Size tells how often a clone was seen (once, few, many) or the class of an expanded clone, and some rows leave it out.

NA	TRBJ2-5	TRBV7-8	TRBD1	TGTGCCAGCCTACAGGGGATTAGGCAAGAGACCCAGTACTTC	CASLQGIRQETQYF
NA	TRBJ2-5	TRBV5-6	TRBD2	TGTGCCAGCAGCCGGAAGGGACTAGCGGGACGTTGGGAGACCCAGTACTTC	CASSRKGLAGRWETQYF
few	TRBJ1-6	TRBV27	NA	TGTGCCAGCAGTAGGCCGGGTTCACCCCTCCACTTT	CASSRPGSPLHF
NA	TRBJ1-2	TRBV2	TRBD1	TGTGCCACCGAGGGACAGGGGAACTATGGCTACACCTTC	CATEGQGNYGYTF
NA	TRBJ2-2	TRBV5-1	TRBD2	TGCGCCAGCAGCGCGGGACTAGCGGGCCTCGGGGAGCTGTTTTTT	CASSAGLAGLGELFF
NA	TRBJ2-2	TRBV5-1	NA	TGCGCCAGCAGCCGGGTAGCAGCGAACACCGGGGAGCTGTTTTTT	CASSRVAANTGELFF
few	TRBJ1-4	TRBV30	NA	TGTGCCTGGAGTGGGACGAGGGGGGGTGAAAAACTGTTTTTT	CAWSGTRGGEKLFF
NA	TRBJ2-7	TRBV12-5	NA	TGTGCTTCTACGGGGGGCGACTCCTACGAGCAGTACTTC	CASTGGDSYEQYF
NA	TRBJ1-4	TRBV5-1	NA	TGCGCCAGCAGCTCCCTGGGGAGGGATGAAAAACTGTTTTTT	CASSSLGRDEKLFF
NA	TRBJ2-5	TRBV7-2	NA	TGTGCCAGCAGCTTAGACCCGGGCCCGGGAAGGGCCCAGTACTTC	CASSLDPGPGRAQYF
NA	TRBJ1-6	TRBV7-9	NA	TGTGCCAGCAGCTTCACAGGGTTCACTAATTCACCCCTCCACTTT	CASSFTGFTNSPLHF
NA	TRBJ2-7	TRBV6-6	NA	TGTGCCAGCAGTTTCCAGGAAAAGTACGAGCAGTACTTC	CASSFQEKYEQYF
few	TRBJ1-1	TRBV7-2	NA	TGTGCCAGCAGCTTAGTTCAAGGGGCGCGCACTGAAGCTTTCTTT	CASSLVQGARTEAFF
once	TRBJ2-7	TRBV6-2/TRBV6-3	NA	TGTGCCAGCAGTTACGGAGTGGGGCCAACCTACGAGCAGTACTTC	CASSYGVGPTYEQYF
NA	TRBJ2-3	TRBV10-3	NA	TGTGCCATCAGTGAGTCGAGAACAGATACGCAGTATTTT	CAISESRTDTQYF
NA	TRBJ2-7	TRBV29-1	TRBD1	TGCAGCGTCCAAAAGACAGGGAGCTCCTACGAGCAGTACTTC	CSVQKTGSSYEQYF
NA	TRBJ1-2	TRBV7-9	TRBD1	TGTGCCAGCAGCTGGGACAGGGGAGTAGGTGGCTACACCTTC	CASSWDRGVGGYTF
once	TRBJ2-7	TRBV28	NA	TGTGCCAGCAGTTTACTGGGCGACTACGAGCAGTACTTC	CASSLLGDYEQYF
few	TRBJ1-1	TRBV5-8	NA	TGTGCCAGCTCGCCGAAGGACACCCTACTGAACACTGAAGCTTTCTTT	CASSPKDTLLNTEAFF
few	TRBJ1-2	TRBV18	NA	TGTGCCAGCTCACCGGAGACACAGGCTAACTATGGCTACACCTTC	CASSPETQANYGYTF
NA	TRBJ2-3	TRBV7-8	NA	TGTGCCAGCAGCCCCTCTCTAAATACGCAGTATTTT	CASSPSLNTQYF
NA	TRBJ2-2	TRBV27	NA	TGTGCCAGCAGTTTTGCGGGGGCCACCGGGGAGCTGTTTTTT	CASSFAGATGELFF
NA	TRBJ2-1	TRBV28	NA	TGTGCCAGCAGTTTGGGGAGACCCGCCGGCTCCTACAATGAGCAGTTCTTC	CASSLGRPAGSYNEQFF
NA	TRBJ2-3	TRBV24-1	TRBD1	TGTGCCACGAGGGACAGGGTCAACACAGATACGCAGTATTTT	CATRDRVNTDTQYF
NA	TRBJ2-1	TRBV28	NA	TGTGCCAGCAGTCCCCAGACAGTTATCTCCTACAATGAGCAGTTCTTC	CASSPQTVISYNEQFF
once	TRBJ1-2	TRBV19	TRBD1	TGTGCCAGTAGCATGACAGGGGGCAATGGCTACACCTTC	CASSMTGGNGYTF
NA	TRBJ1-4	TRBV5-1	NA	TGCGCCAGCAGCTTGCCATCCGAAAAACTGTTTTTT	CASSLPSEKLFF
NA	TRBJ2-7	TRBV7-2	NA	TGTGCCAGCAGCTCCTACAGGGTGGACAACGAGCAGTACTTC	CASSSYRVDNEQYF
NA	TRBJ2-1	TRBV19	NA	TGTGCCAGTAGCTCCTTCACAGGTTCCTTCAATGAGCAGTTCTTC	CASSSFTGSFNEQFF
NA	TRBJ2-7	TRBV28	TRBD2	TGTGCCAGCAGACCCCCCCCTGCGGGAGCCGACTACGAGCAGTACTTC	CASRPPPAGADYEQYF
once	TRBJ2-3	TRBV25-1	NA	TGTGCCAGCAGTGAACCGACTACTAGCACAGATACGCAGTATTTT	CASSEPTTSTDTQYF
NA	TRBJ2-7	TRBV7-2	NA	TGTGCCAGCAGCTTATCGTCAGGAAACTACGAGCAGTACTTC	CASSLSSGNYEQYF
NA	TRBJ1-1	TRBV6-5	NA	TGTGCCAGCATGGTCAGGCAAAACACTGAAGCTTTCTTT	CASMVRQNTEAFF
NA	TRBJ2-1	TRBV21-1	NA	TGTGCCAGCAGCAAGTGGGGGCGCTCCTACAATGAGCAGTTCTTC	CASSKWGRSYNEQFF
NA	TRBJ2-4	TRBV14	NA	TGTGCCAGCAGCCACCTCCAGGGGGCCAAAAACATTCAGTACTTC	CASSHLQGAKNIQYF
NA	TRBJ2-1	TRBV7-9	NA	TGTGCCAGCAGCCCGAGGGGTCGGGGGAGGAACAATGAGCAGTTCTTC	CASSPRGRGRNNEQFF
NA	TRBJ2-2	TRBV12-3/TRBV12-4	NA	TGTGCCAGTTTTTTGTATTTGACCGGGGAGCTGTTTTTT	CASFLYLTGELFF
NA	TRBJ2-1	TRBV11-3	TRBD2	TGTGCCAGCAGCCGAGGACTAGCCGGCTACAATGAGCAGTTCTTC	CASSRGLAGYNEQFF
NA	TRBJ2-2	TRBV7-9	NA	TGTGCCAGCAGCCCGAGCCAGGGGAACACCGGGGAGCTGTTTTTT	CASSPSQGNTGELFF
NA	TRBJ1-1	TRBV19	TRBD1	TGTGCCAGTGCCGGGACAGGGGGAGTTATGAACACTGAAGCTTTCTTT	CASAGTGGVMNTEAFF
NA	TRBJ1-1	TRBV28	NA	TGTGCCAGCACCTTAGCAGCCCAAGCTTTCTTT	CASTLAAQAFF
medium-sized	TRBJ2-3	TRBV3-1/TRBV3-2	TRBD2	TGTGCCAGCAGGCAATCCCGTTTGAGCGGGGGGGAAGTTTCCACAGATACGCAGTATTTT	CASRQSRLSGGEVSTDTQYF
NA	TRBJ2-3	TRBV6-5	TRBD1	TGTGCCGGGAACAGGGGACGTGTTAGCACAGATACGCAGTATTTT	CAGNRGRVSTDTQYF
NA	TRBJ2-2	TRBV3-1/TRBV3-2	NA	TGTGCCAGCAGCCTCCCTGGGACTGCCGGGGCGGGGGAGCTGTTTTTT	CASSLPGTAGAGELFF
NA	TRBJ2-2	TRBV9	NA	TGTGCCAGCAGCGCGCGTCTCGACTCCTTTAACACCGGGGAGCTGTTTTTT	CASSARLDSFNTGELFF
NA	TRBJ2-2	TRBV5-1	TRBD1	TGCGCCAGCAGCCGGACAGGGGGGCCCACCGGGGAGCTGTTTTTT	CASSRTGGPTGELFF
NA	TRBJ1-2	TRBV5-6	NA	TGTGCCAGCAGCTTGTCCGGACTGGCTATCTACGGCTACACCTTC	CASSLSGLAIYGYTF
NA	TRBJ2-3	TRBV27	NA	TGTGCCAGCAGTTTATGGGGCCTCGGAGATACGCAGTATTTT	CASSLWGLGDTQYF